Given below is one TCR beta chain in context. Libraries were prepared by immunoSEQ multiplex PCR; TCRdb keeps only in-frame clonotypes and omits some of them. Among about 260,000 clones listed, 75% to 90% were seen once. These data belong to a study of blood T cell repertoires in COVID-19. This CDR3 is 14 amino acids long. V was pared by 4 bases and J by 7 bases, with 4 bases of the junction left unmatched. Germline V CDR1 and CDR2: SGHRS, YFSETQ. The chain carries TRBV5-1 and TRBJ1-4; 10 nucleotides match TRBD1. The sample taken for sequencing was peripheral blood. This TCR came from a woman in her thirties or forties who had recovered from COVID-19. The CDR3 region has the DNA TGCGCCAGCAGCCCCCGGGACAGGGGTGAAAAACTGTTTTTT. It specifies CASSPRDRGEKLFF.